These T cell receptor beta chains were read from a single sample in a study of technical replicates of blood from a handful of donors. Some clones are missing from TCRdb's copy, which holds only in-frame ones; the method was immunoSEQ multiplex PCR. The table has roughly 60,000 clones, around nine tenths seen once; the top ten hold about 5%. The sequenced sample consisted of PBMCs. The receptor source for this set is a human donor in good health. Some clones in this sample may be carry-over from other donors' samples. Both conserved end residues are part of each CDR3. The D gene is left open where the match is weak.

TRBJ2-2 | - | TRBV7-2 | CASRPTGTGELFF | TGTGCCAGCAGACCGACTGGGACCGGGGAGCTGTTTTTT
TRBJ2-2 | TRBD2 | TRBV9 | CASSLSGNGGELFF | TGTGCCAGCAGCCTGAGCGGGAACGGCGGGGAGCTGTTTTTT
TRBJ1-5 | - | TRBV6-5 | CASSPNRVQPQHF | TGTGCCAGCAGTCCCAACAGGGTTCAGCCCCAGCATTTT
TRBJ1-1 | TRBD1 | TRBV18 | CASSPATGGRTEAFF | TGTGCCAGCTCACCCGCGACAGGGGGAAGGACTGAAGCTTTCTTT
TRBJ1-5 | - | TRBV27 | CASSPLQSSNQPQHF | TGTGCCAGCAGTCCCTTACAGAGTTCCAATCAGCCCCAGCATTTT
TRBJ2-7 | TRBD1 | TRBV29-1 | CSVEPGQGVYEQYF | TGCAGCGTTGAACCGGGACAGGGAGTCTACGAGCAGTACTTC
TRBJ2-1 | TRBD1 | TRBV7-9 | CASSLGGQGDNEQFF | TGTGCCAGCAGCTTAGGGGGACAGGGGGATAATGAGCAGTTCTTC
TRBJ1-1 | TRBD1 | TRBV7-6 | CASSLEQGGNTEAFF | TGTGCCAGCAGCTTAGAACAGGGGGGGAACACTGAAGCTTTCTTT
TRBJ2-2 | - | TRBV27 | CASSSPTGRNTGELFF | TGTGCCAGCAGTTCCCCCACAGGGAGGAACACCGGGGAGCTGTTTTTT
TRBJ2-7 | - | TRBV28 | CASRGLVYEQYF | TGTGCCAGTAGGGGCCTGGTCTACGAGCAGTACTTC
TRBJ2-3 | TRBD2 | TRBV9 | CASSVLAGVGTDTQYF | TGTGCCAGCAGCGTACTAGCGGGAGTTGGTACAGATACGCAGTATTTT
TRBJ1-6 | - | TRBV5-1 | CASSLGGPGGNSPLHF | TGCGCCAGCAGCTTGGGTGGACCCGGGGGAAATTCACCCCTCCACTTT
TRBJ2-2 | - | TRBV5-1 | CATGTSNTGELFF | TGCGCCACTGGTACTTCGAACACCGGGGAGCTGTTTTTT
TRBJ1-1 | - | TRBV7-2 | CASSPTGVGRQNTEAFF | TGTGCCAGCAGCCCCACGGGGGTCGGCAGGCAGAACACTGAAGCTTTCTTT
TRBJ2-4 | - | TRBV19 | CASSIAGLVAKNIQYF | TGTGCCAGTAGTATCGCGGGCCTTGTAGCCAAAAACATTCAGTACTTC
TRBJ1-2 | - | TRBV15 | CATSPVDGTSSYGYTF | TGTGCCACCAGCCCGGTCGACGGGACTTCAAGCTATGGCTACACCTTC